The rows below give T cell receptor beta chains drawn from one sample of a study of OX40 agonist ivuxolimab in advanced cancers. This table comes from immunoSEQ multiplex PCR, and its TCRdb copy is limited to in-frame clones, with some not included. Counted here are 70,000 or so clones, over 80% occurring once; the ten biggest clones make up around 0.77%. Sequencing was performed on CD4+ or CD8+ T cells sorted from blood, taken in a trial of the OX40 agonist ivuxolimab. The source is an adult with an advanced solid tumor such as melanoma, head and neck, liver or kidney cancer. Each CDR3 is given without its conserved first and last residue. A D gene is named only where the DNA matches it firmly. A row's size may be missing; if present it is once, few, many or a size class.

>TRBJ2-3|NA|NA|14|TRBV5-1
ASSPNGDIRTDTQY
>TRBJ2-3|NA|NA|13|TRBV6-5
ASTTDPGGGDTQY
>TRBJ1-4|NA|NA|14|TRBV13
ASSLNFYGDREKLF
>TRBJ1-1|NA|NA|15|TRBV7-9
ASSHLGQGKVNTEAF
>TRBJ2-2|NA|NA|13|TRBV7-2
ASSPRTANTGELF
>TRBJ2-7|NA|TRBD2|13|TRBV7-2
ASSAYASGLYEQY
>TRBJ2-2|NA|NA|12|TRBV7-2
ASSLGVMAGELF
>TRBJ2-7|NA|TRBD1|13|TRBV5-1
ASSSWTGATYEQY
>TRBJ2-1|NA|NA|12|TRBV2
ASSEFGGLDEQF
>TRBJ2-3|once|TRBD1|13|TRBV10-3
AISVGTGGTDTQY
>TRBJ2-5|NA|NA|9|TRBV7-2
ASSLGGTQY
>TRBJ2-2|NA|TRBD1|17|TRBV19
ASSIKMVGQGFFAGELF
>TRBJ2-1|NA|NA|9|TRBV6-6
ASTRVDEQF
>TRBJ2-1|NA|NA|18|TRBV7-8
ASSLWEKVQIGSSYNEQF
>TRBJ1-2|NA|TRBD1|14|TRBV30
AYTKVGQGFTYGYT
>TRBJ2-3|NA|NA|11|TRBV19
ASSSSPQDTQY
>TRBJ2-1|NA|TRBD2|15|TRBV7-2
ASSLDGLAGGRNEQF
>TRBJ1-5|NA|NA|14|TRBV19
ASSVGGSRSNQPQH
>TRBJ2-7|NA|TRBD1|12|TRBV14
ASSLGQGSYEQY
>TRBJ1-2|NA|NA|13|TRBV10-3
AISDRRRDSYGYT
>TRBJ1-4|NA|TRBD1|14|TRBV5-8
ASSFVSGDRGEKLF
>TRBJ2-5|NA|NA|13|TRBV18
ASSPNQGIGETQY
>TRBJ1-5|NA|NA|13|TRBV6-6
ASSSNGYSNQPQH
>TRBJ2-7|NA|NA|12|TRBV10-1
ASSDSLISYEQY
>TRBJ1-1|few|TRBD1|13|TRBV30
AWLRDRVKGTEAF
>TRBJ1-3|once|NA|12|TRBV27
ASRRDNSGNTIY
>TRBJ1-1|NA|NA|13|TRBV5-1
ASSLFVNKDTEAF
>TRBJ1-6|NA|NA|13|TRBV10-2
ATISDSAYNSPLH
>TRBJ2-2|NA|TRBD2|13|TRBV5-1
ASSLRSGSTGELF
>TRBJ2-3|NA|TRBD1|12|TRBV7-2
ASSSDRGRGTQY
>TRBJ2-5|NA|TRBD2|12|TRBV2
ASSERTSALPQY
>TRBJ1-1|NA|TRBD1|14|TRBV9
ASSASSRTGVTEAF
>TRBJ1-2|NA|TRBD1|11|TRBV7-3
ASSGRGNYGYT
>TRBJ1-1|NA|NA|11|TRBV30
AWSYGVNTEAF
>TRBJ2-1|NA|TRBD2|13|TRBV6-5
ASMVDGGSYNEQF
>TRBJ1-4|NA|NA|13|TRBV28
ASSRVQTTNEKLF
>TRBJ2-7|NA|TRBD2|13|TRBV28
ASSPPGLAGFEQY
>TRBJ2-7|NA|NA|11|TRBV30
ASTGRRTYEQY
>TRBJ1-2|NA|TRBD1|12|TRBV18
ASSRDSTNYGYT
>TRBJ2-1|NA|TRBD2|12|TRBV19
ASSRLAGPNEQF
>TRBJ1-1|few|TRBD1|13|TRBV6-6
ASRRNTGANTEAF
>TRBJ2-5|NA|TRBD2|14|TRBV7-2
ASSTRTSGRAETQY
>TRBJ1-4|NA|NA|12|TRBV7-2
ASSLLTGGEKLF
>TRBJ2-1|once|NA|11|TRBV18
ASSRENSNEQF
>TRBJ2-3|NA|NA|15|TRBV5-4
ASSPAGVRSSTDTQY
>TRBJ2-3|NA|NA|12|TRBV19
ASSWTASTDTQY
>TRBJ2-3|NA|TRBD2|16|TRBV19
ASSMVGGTGPHTDTQY
>TRBJ2-5|NA|TRBD1|11|TRBV7-9
ASDRGLSETQY
>TRBJ2-7|NA|NA|13|TRBV7-9
ASSLAVGGVYEQY
>TRBJ1-2|NA|NA|11|TRBV9
ASSVEYNYGYT
>TRBJ1-4|NA|NA|13|TRBV4-2
ASSPPGSTNEKLF
>TRBJ2-7|NA|NA|12|TRBV11-2
ASSFERASYEQY
>TRBJ2-3|once|NA|13|TRBV19
ASSKQGPLADTQY
>TRBJ1-6|NA|NA|13|TRBV5-6
ASSLEGNAGAPLH
>TRBJ2-3|NA|TRBD1|12|TRBV7-3
ASSPTGGKDTQY
>TRBJ1-5|once|TRBD1|15|TRBV6-1
ASSETRQGAGNQPQH
>TRBJ2-1|NA|NA|12|TRBV28
ASRDGSSYNEQF